This T cell receptor (beta chain) originates from a study of CD8+ T cells in alopecia areata. Findings and limits, study-wide: Scalp clonality, together with expanded CD8+ clones among the top 100, fell significantly with tofacitinib.

Extracted from the samples, RNA was reverse transcribed into cDNA to serve as the sequencing template. Clones were sequenced by immunoSEQ multiplex PCR, and TCRdb holds only the in-frame ones, with some missing. Here the sample spans 80,000 to 100,000 clones, 44% being singletons. In this sample, this clone turned up a few times. Its matching antigen is unknown. The treatment here: oral pan-JAK inhibitor, 5-10 mg twice daily. Alopecia areata patients gave lesional scalp punch biopsies and peripheral blood samples. The authors sorted CD4+ and CD8+ T cells from PBMCs. Sequenced here: CD8+ T cells sorted from blood, sampled at week 24, from a patient treated with tofacitinib. The sequence derives from a human donor with alopecia areata.

The CDR3 sequence: CAARTSGSSYEQYF. CDR3 in DNA: TGTGCCGCAAGGACTAGCGGGAGCTCCTACGAGCAGTACTTC. The chain joins TRBV6-5 to TRBJ2-7; TRBD2 matches at 13 bases. Germline V gene data show CDR1 as MNHEY and CDR2 as SVGAGI. The J segment lost 0 bases and the V segment lost 11 bases, leaving 4 bases of the junction unmatched. There are 14 residues in the CDR3.